Shown below are 21 T cell receptor beta chains from a single sample sequenced in a study of CXCR3-negative and CXCR3-positive naive CD8 T cells. The TRB cDNA libraries were prepared by 5' RACE with UMI labels. From the 5' RACE reads, TCRdb lists one entry per CDR3 protein and no DNA. This sample's table reports over 70,000 distinct CDR3 sequences. Sequenced material: naive CXCR3- CD8+ T cells from blood. Specified subset: CD45RO-CCR7+CD27+CD95- naive CD8+ T cells lacking CXCR3 (TNR3-). These receptors were obtained from a human donor in good health. Some clones in this sample may be carry-over from other donors' samples.

The rearrangement uses TRBV15 and TRBJ2-7; TCRdb selects TRBD2, and the lack of DNA leaves this call unchecked. CDR3 length: 13 residues. Germline CDR1 reads LNHNV; CDR2 reads YYDKDF (reference sequence). CDR3 residues: CATGGDTGYEQYF.

The rearrangement joins TRBV6-5 to TRBJ2-1; without DNA, the TCRdb call of TRBD2 cannot be checked. The CDR3 is made up of 17 amino acids. Germline V gene data show CDR1 as MNHEY and CDR2 as SVGAGI. The CDR3 sequence is CASSPAPDSPAYNEQFF.

This chain connects TRBV9 to TRBJ2-7. From germline, CDR1 is SGDLS and CDR2 YYNGEE. The CDR3 totals 14 residues. CDR3 protein: CASSVGVIEHGQYF.

This CDR3 reads CASKWTGGTNTEAFF. The V gene is TRBV6-2 or TRBV6-3, the J gene TRBJ1-1; with no DNA, the TCRdb D assignment of TRBD1 cannot be verified. This CDR3 spans 15 amino acids. Germline V CDR1 and CDR2: MNHEY, SVGEGT.

The chain is built from TRBV10-3 and TRBJ2-7; lacking DNA, the TRBD2 call made by TCRdb goes unchecked. This CDR3 is 12 amino acids long. Germline lookup yields CDR1 ENHRY and CDR2 SYGVKD. The CDR3 here is CAIGDRALEQYF.

The rearrangement joins TRBV6-2 or TRBV6-3 to TRBJ2-1; the TRBD1 assignment by TCRdb is unverifiable without DNA. The germline V gene has CDR1 MNHEY and CDR2 SVGEGT. This CDR3 has 17 amino acids. CDR3: CASSLNRESSLGHEQFF.

The V and J genes are TRBV7-2 and TRBJ2-2; TCRdb designates TRBD1, a call that cannot be tested without DNA. Germline assignment: CDR1 SGHTA and CDR2 FQGNSA. The CDR3 is 14 amino acids. This CDR3 is CASSTTDRTGELFF.

The rearrangement uses TRBV7-2 and TRBJ2-7; TCRdb calls TRBD2, which cannot be checked without DNA. Per germline, CDR1 SGHTA and CDR2 FQGNSA. The CDR3 loop spans 15 amino acids. The CDR3 loop is CASSLVSSGTYEQYF.

The chain carries TRBV15 and TRBJ2-1; no DNA is available, so the TRBD2 call from TCRdb remains unchecked. Germline V lookup: CDR1 LNHNV, CDR2 YYDKDF (reference sequence). CDR3 length: 16 residues. This CDR3 reads CATSRDSGESHNEQFF.

The chain couples TRBV27 to TRBJ2-5; TCRdb calls TRBD1, which cannot be checked without DNA. This CDR3 is 13 amino acids long. Germline lookup yields CDR1 MNHEY and CDR2 SMNVEV (reference sequence). The CDR3 sequence: CASRDGPLETQYF.

J is TRBJ1-1 and V is TRBV20-1; with no DNA, the TCRdb D assignment of TRBD1 cannot be verified. The CDR3 totals 15 residues. CDR1 and CDR2 from the germline V gene are DFQATT and SNEGSKA (reference sequence). CDR3 residues: CSATGDSPWYTEAFF.

This chain uses TRBV6-2 or TRBV6-3 with TRBJ2-2; checking the TCRdb D call of TRBD1 is not possible without DNA. CDR1 and CDR2 from the germline V gene are MNHEY and SVGEGT. This CDR3 has 17 amino acids. This CDR3 reads CASSFNRDRANTGELFF.

The chain links TRBV12-3 or TRBV12-4 to TRBJ2-3; TCRdb returns TRBD1, unconfirmable since there is no DNA. This CDR3 is 15 amino acids long. CDR3 region: CASSPPRAGTDTQYF.

The chain carries TRBV11-3 and TRBJ1-1; the D call of TRBD1 rests on TCRdb alone, since no DNA is present to check it. Germline-derived CDR1 and CDR2 are SGHNT and YENEEA. There are 16 residues in the CDR3. This CDR3 reads CASSLGGDSLNTEAFF.

This sequence joins TRBV2 and TRBJ2-2; the TCRdb call, TRBD2, lacks DNA for checking. The CDR3 is 17 residues long. Germline-derived CDR1 and CDR2 are SNHLY and FYNNEI. The CDR3 loop is CASSEAASGRVTGELFF.

The rearrangement links TRBV6-5 to TRBJ2-1; TCRdb lists TRBD1, though no DNA is available to test this call. CDR3 size: 17 residues. Germline V lookup: CDR1 MNHEY, CDR2 SVGAGI. The CDR3 sequence: CASRGLGQGSGYNEQFF.

V usage is TRBV6-5 and J usage is TRBJ2-5; the D gene TCRdb calls, TRBD2, cannot be checked with no DNA. Germline V gives CDR1 MNHEY, CDR2 SVGAGI. The CDR3 consists of 14 residues. The CDR3 sequence: CASRVGGADETQYF.

This sequence joins TRBV2 and TRBJ2-7. In germline, CDR1 is SNHLY, CDR2 FYNNEI. The CDR3 consists of 13 residues. The CDR3 reads CASSPSWPYEQYF.

The chain is built from TRBV7-9 and TRBJ2-1; TCRdb picks TRBD2, but there is no DNA to check that call. Germline CDR1 SEHNR, CDR2 FQNEAQ (reference sequence). This CDR3 comprises 13 residues. CDR3 region: CASSFGGDNEQFF.

J is TRBJ1-1 and V is TRBV5-6. CDR3 size: 14 residues. Germline V gene data show CDR1 as SGHDT and CDR2 as YYEEEE. This chain's CDR3 is CASSLANSKEVAFF.

The chain links TRBV9 to TRBJ2-7; there is no DNA to check the TCRdb D call of TRBD2. The CDR3 sequence is 14 residues long. Germline loops: CDR1 SGDLS, CDR2 YYNGEE. The CDR3: CASSAGGEAYEQYF.